Listed below are T cell receptor beta chains from one sample, sequenced in a study of blood T cell repertoires in COVID-19. The assay was immunoSEQ multiplex PCR, and TCRdb's table has in-frame clones only and misses some. Counted here are 40,000 to 50,000 clones, roughly four fifths occurring once; the ten biggest clones make up approximately 42%. The sequencing input was peripheral blood. These receptors were taken from a man aged 35 to 55 with active or convalescent COVID-19. The CDR3 runs from the conserved cysteine through the conserved F or W. A D gene is named only where the DNA matches it firmly. The size of a clone is reported for some rows only, either as once, few or many, or as a class for expanded clones.

TRBJ1-2,.,few,TRBV29-1,CSIFSRANYGYTF,TGCAGCATATTCTCCAGGGCTAACTATGGCTACACCTTC
TRBJ1-3,.,few,TRBV7-6,CASSLGAGLSSGNTIYF,TGTGCCAGCAGCTTAGGGGCAGGATTGAGCTCTGGAAACACCATATATTTT
TRBJ2-2,.,many,TRBV19,CASSTGMDTGELFF,TGTGCCAGTAGTACAGGGATGGACACCGGGGAGCTGTTTTTT
TRBJ1-1,.,.,TRBV29-1,CSVSELNTEAFF,TGCAGCGTTAGCGAGTTGAACACTGAAGCTTTCTTT
TRBJ2-1,.,.,TRBV7-2,CASRRDFSSYNEQFF,TGTGCCAGCAGACGGGACTTTAGCTCCTACAATGAGCAGTTCTTC
TRBJ1-4,TRBD1,few,TRBV28,CASSFGGQGNEKLFF,TGTGCCAGCAGTTTTGGGGGACAGGGTAATGAAAAACTGTTTTTT
TRBJ1-1,.,medium-sized,TRBV29-1,CSVMTGSTEAFF,TGCAGCGTCATGACCGGGAGCACTGAAGCTTTCTTT
TRBJ1-5,TRBD1,.,TRBV6-2/TRBV6-3,CASSYGLDRAFQPQHF,TGTGCCAGCAGTTATGGTCTGGACAGGGCTTTTCAGCCCCAGCATTTT
TRBJ1-2,.,.,TRBV6-2/TRBV6-3,CASSYGAANYGYTF,TGTGCCAGCAGTTACGGGGCAGCTAACTATGGCTACACCTTC
TRBJ2-3,TRBD2,.,TRBV18,CASSPNVLAGREDTQYF,TGTGCCAGCTCACCTAACGTCCTAGCGGGCCGGGAGGACACGCAGTATTTT
TRBJ1-2,.,.,TRBV4-1,CASSQGGGSYGYTF,TGCGCCAGCAGCCAAGGAGGGGGTAGCTATGGCTACACCTTC
TRBJ2-5,.,.,TRBV6-1,CASSEGTIGETQYF,TGTGCCAGCAGTGAAGGGACTATAGGAGAGACCCAGTACTTC
TRBJ1-2,.,.,TRBV7-2,CASSQWVASRRSYGYTF,TGTGCCAGCAGCCAGTGGGTTGCCAGCCGGAGAAGCTATGGCTACACCTTC
TRBJ2-7,TRBD2,.,TRBV4-2,CASSQKSGALYEQYF,TGTGCCAGCAGCCAGAAAAGCGGGGCTCTCTACGAGCAGTACTTC